The rows below give T cell receptor beta chains drawn from one sample of a study of PD-L1 blockade in urothelial cancer. Profiled with immunoSEQ multiplex PCR; TCRdb holds only in-frame clones, not every one. The sample shows more than 45,000 clones, approximately 89% of them seen only once. Specimen: PBMCs, collected around atezolizumab (anti-PD-L1) treatment. The receptors shown here come from a man at least 80 years old with urothelial cancer. CDR3s include the opening cysteine and the closing phenylalanine or tryptophan. Each record gives: clone size, V gene, D gene, J gene, CDR3 DNA, CDR3 protein. A D gene is named only where the DNA matches it firmly. Some rows mark clone size as missing; the rest say once, few, many or name a class of expanded clone.

.	TRBV2	TRBD2	TRBJ2-3	TGTGCCAGCACAGAAGCGGGAGGCGCAGATACGCAGTATTTT	CASTEAGGADTQYF
.	TRBV10-1	TRBD2	TRBJ2-3	TGCGCCAGCAGTGAGTTCGGGACTAGCGGGGGTGCAGATACGCAGTATTTT	CASSEFGTSGGADTQYF
once	TRBV29-1	.	TRBJ1-4	TGCAGCGTTACGGGGTCAACTAATGAAAAACTGTTTTTT	CSVTGSTNEKLFF
once	TRBV7-2	.	TRBJ1-2	TGTGCCAGCAGCTATATGGGCCAGGGCTATGGCTACACCTTC	CASSYMGQGYGYTF
.	TRBV19	TRBD1	TRBJ2-7	TGTGCCAGTAGTGTCGCGGCAGGGACAGGCGAGCAGTACTTC	CASSVAAGTGEQYF
.	TRBV7-2	.	TRBJ2-5	TGTGCCAGCAGCCTCGGGAGTCAAGAGACCCAGTACTTC	CASSLGSQETQYF
.	TRBV5-1	TRBD2	TRBJ2-1	TGCGCCAGCACGGGGGGACTAGCGGGATCCTCCTACAATGAGCAGTTCTTC	CASTGGLAGSSYNEQFF
.	TRBV29-1	.	TRBJ2-5	TGCAGCGTTGGGGCGACCCAAGAGACCCAGTACTTC	CSVGATQETQYF
.	TRBV5-5	TRBD1	TRBJ2-1	TGTGCCAGCAGCTTGGTCGGGACAGGTAATGAGCAGTTCTTC	CASSLVGTGNEQFF
.	TRBV5-8	TRBD2	TRBJ2-3	TGTGCCAGCAGCAAGGGACTAGCGGGCGCTAGCACAGATACGCAGTATTTT	CASSKGLAGASTDTQYF
few	TRBV6-5	TRBD1	TRBJ2-3	TGTGCCAGCAGAGAAAGGGACAGAAACACAGATACGCAGTATTTT	CASRERDRNTDTQYF
.	TRBV19	.	TRBJ2-2	TGTGCCAGCCTACAGGGTATCGGGGAGCTGTTTTTT	CASLQGIGELFF
once	TRBV5-1	.	TRBJ2-7	TGCGCCAGCAGCGACATCTTGGCGGGAATGTACGAGCAGTACTTC	CASSDILAGMYEQYF
.	TRBV20-1	TRBD1	TRBJ1-1	TGCAGTGCTCTGGACAGGGTAGAAGCTTTCTTT	CSALDRVEAFF
.	TRBV11-2	.	TRBJ1-1	TGTGCCAGCAGCTTAGGGGGGGGGTACACTGAAGCTTTCTTT	CASSLGGGYTEAFF
.	TRBV5-4	TRBD1	TRBJ2-7	TGTGCCAGCAGCGCCGGGACAGGGCTAGCCGGGAACCCCTACGAGCAGTACTTC	CASSAGTGLAGNPYEQYF
.	TRBV6-1	.	TRBJ2-5	TGTGCCAGCAGACGGGGGCGGGGGCGGACGGAGACCCAGTACTTC	CASRRGRGRTETQYF
.	TRBV5-1	.	TRBJ1-2	TGCGCCAGCAGCCCACAAATCCAGACAGTAGGGGATGGCTACACCTTC	CASSPQIQTVGDGYTF
.	TRBV19	.	TRBJ1-4	TGTGCCAGTAGTATGGGTACGGCAGGGGATGAAAAACTGTTTTTT	CASSMGTAGDEKLFF
.	TRBV29-1	TRBD1	TRBJ2-2	TGCAGCGTTCGACAGGGGGCGGACACCGGGGAGCTGTTTTTT	CSVRQGADTGELFF
.	TRBV5-6	TRBD2	TRBJ2-3	TGTGCCAGCAAACGGGAGGGGAAAACAGATACGCAGTATTTT	CASKREGKTDTQYF
.	TRBV7-9	TRBD1	TRBJ1-3	TGTGCCAGCAGTGGACCGGGACAGGAGGGAAACACCATATATTTT	CASSGPGQEGNTIYF
once	TRBV19	.	TRBJ2-1	TGTGCCAGTAGTATAATAGGGGGGGCTTATCAGACGGAGCAGTTCTTC	CASSIIGGAYQTEQFF
.	TRBV11-2	TRBD2	TRBJ2-5	TGTGCCAGCAGCCGGGACTACCGTCAAGAGACCCAGTACTTC	CASSRDYRQETQYF
.	TRBV9	TRBD1	TRBJ1-3	TGTGCCAGCAGCTTCTCAGACAGGGCCCACACCATATATTTT	CASSFSDRAHTIYF
.	TRBV7-2	TRBD2	TRBJ2-7	TGTGCCAGCAGCTTAGACGGTGCGGGAGTCTACGAGCAGTACTTC	CASSLDGAGVYEQYF
.	TRBV5-1	.	TRBJ2-1	TGCGCCACCACGAAAGATCTACTCGTCCACAATGAGCAGTTCTTC	CATTKDLLVHNEQFF
.	TRBV28	TRBD1	TRBJ1-1	TGTGCCAGCCGACAGGGGGGAGTGAACACTGAAGCTTTCTTT	CASRQGGVNTEAFF
.	TRBV21-1	.	TRBJ2-1	TGTGCCAGCAGCACCCTGGGGACTAGCGGGATTTGTACCCGCTCCAATGAGCAGTTCTTC	CASSTLGTSGICTRSNEQFF
.	TRBV5-1	.	TRBJ2-5	TGCGCCAGCAGCCATACATCCCAAGGGAGAGTGAAAGAGACCCAGTACTTC	CASSHTSQGRVKETQYF
.	TRBV15	TRBD2	TRBJ2-1	TGTGCCACCAGCAGGAGACCACTAGCGGGAGGGCCAAATGAGCAGTTCTTC	CATSRRPLAGGPNEQFF
.	TRBV10-1	TRBD2	TRBJ2-7	TGCGCCAGCAGTGGAGCGGGAGTCGACGAGCAGTACTTC	CASSGAGVDEQYF
.	TRBV7-7	TRBD1	TRBJ1-1	TGTGCCATATCAAAGATCGGACAGGGGAAGGGAGAAACTGAAGCTTTCTTT	CAISKIGQGKGETEAFF
.	TRBV5-1	.	TRBJ1-5	TGCGCCAGCAGCTTGAGGCAGGGCGATCAGCCCCAGCATTTT	CASSLRQGDQPQHF
.	TRBV4-2	.	TRBJ2-2	TGTGCCAGCAACACCATACCCACCGGGAAGAACACCGGGGAGCTGTTTTTT	CASNTIPTGKNTGELFF
.	TRBV10-3	.	TRBJ2-1	TGTGCCACCTTAACGGGAGCCCGTAATGAGCAGTTCTTC	CATLTGARNEQFF
.	TRBV7-2	.	TRBJ2-1	TGTGCCAGCAGCCCCCGGCGGGACAGCTCCTACAATGAGCAGTTCTTC	CASSPRRDSSYNEQFF
.	TRBV7-2	TRBD2	TRBJ2-7	TGTGCCAGCAGCTTAGACTCCCTAGCGGGAGGCTACGAGCAGTACTTC	CASSLDSLAGGYEQYF
.	TRBV18	.	TRBJ2-6	TGTGCCAGCTCACCACGGGGGCCCTCTGGGGCCAACGTCCTGACTTTC	CASSPRGPSGANVLTF
.	TRBV30	.	TRBJ1-4	TGTGCCTGGAGCGGGATAGGAGGAACTAATGAAAAACTGTTTTTT	CAWSGIGGTNEKLFF
once	TRBV7-2	.	TRBJ2-2	TGTGCCAGCAGCCCGTACCCAGACGGGAGCGGCGGGGAGCTGTTTTTT	CASSPYPDGSGGELFF
once	TRBV28	.	TRBJ2-7	TGTGCCAGCATCCCAGGACCCGGCGGGCGATCCTACGAGCAGTACTTC	CASIPGPGGRSYEQYF
once	TRBV27	.	TRBJ2-2	TGTGCCAGCAGTTTATACACCTCAGGGACCGGGGAGCTGTTTTTT	CASSLYTSGTGELFF
.	TRBV6-6	.	TRBJ1-5	TGTGCCAGCAGTTGGTCCAGGGATCAGCCCCAGCATTTT	CASSWSRDQPQHF
.	TRBV27	.	TRBJ2-2	TGTGCCAGCTGCCTAAGGCCGGGGTTTAACACCGGGGAGCTGTTTTTT	CASCLRPGFNTGELFF
.	TRBV9	.	TRBJ1-1	TGTGCCAGCAGCGTAGTAACAGGGAAACCTGAAGCTTTCTTT	CASSVVTGKPEAFF